The 17 T cell receptor beta chains below come from one sample, sequenced in a study of T cells in women clearing cervical HPV infection. Profiled with immunoSEQ multiplex PCR; TCRdb holds only in-frame clones, not every one. The sample table includes about 25,000 clones. Sequences were obtained from blood buffy coat. The receptors stem from a woman between 18 and 70 years old with a cervical HPV16 infection that either progressed to CIN3+ or cleared (not recorded which).

With respect to this clone: At one end the junction does not follow the germline gene, possibly because of a read error. Coverage ceases 3 residues before the CDR3 finishes, and the germline J gene fills in the end. The chain couples TRBV4-2 to TRBJ2-7; 11 nucleotides line up with TRBD1. There are 17 residues in the CDR3. Per germline, CDR1 LGHNA and CDR2 YNFKEQ. CDR3 region: CASSQDLPGQGVHEQYF. CDR3 DNA (partial): TGCGCCAGCAGCCAAGACCTCCCGGGACAGGGGGTCCACGAG.

A word on this clone: The CDR3 end falls 3 residues outside the read, so it is completed with the germline J gene. The chain combines TRBV20-1 with TRBJ2-2, with TRBD1 as a possible D gene (6 bases). From germline, CDR1 is DFQATT and CDR2 SNEGSKA (reference sequence). CDR3 length: 15 amino acids. The CDR3 bases that were read are TGCAGTGCTAGAGATCCTACTCTGGGGGCCAACGTG. Residues: CSARDPTLGANV. In full, the CDR3 is CSARDPTLGANVLFF.

Turning to this clone: The CDR3 goes on 3 residues after the read ends, and that part is filled in from the germline J gene. This same CDR3 is encoded by further DNA sequences in the sample. This chain joins TRBV2 and TRBJ2-1, with 8 bases aligning to TRBD1. Looked up from germline, CDR1 is SNHLY and CDR2 is FYNNEI. This CDR3 is 13 amino acids long. V shed 10 bases, J shed 2 bases, and the junction held 4 bases outside the gene matches. The DNA read from the CDR3 is TGTGCCACACAACAGGGGGCCTACAATGAG. This sequence encodes CATQQGAYNE. The CDR3 reads in full as CATQQGAYNEQFF.

This clone shows up as medium-sized (0.01 to 0.1%) by frequency. The CDR3 bases that were read are TGTGCCAGCAGCCCACCGGGGTACGAAAGCGAAAAA. This sequence encodes CASSPPGYESEK. The whole CDR3 protein is CASSPPGYESEKLFF. This chain links TRBV7-2 with TRBJ1-4; D gene unclear. The CDR3 end falls 3 residues outside the read, so it is completed with the germline J gene. Germline V gives CDR1 SGHTA, CDR2 FQGNSA. The CDR3 totals 15 residues. V lost 5 bases and J lost 8, with 18 bases in between.

The sequenced CDR3 bases are TGCGCCAGCAGCACCGGACAGGGGAACACTGAA. Its protein product is CASSTGQGNTE. Given in full, the CDR3 is CASSTGQGNTEAFF. The V gene is TRBV5-1, the J gene TRBJ1-1; TRBD1 matches 8 bases. The CDR3 extends 3 residues past the end of the read, so its final part is completed from the germline J gene. Losses at the gene ends were 4 bases for V and 1 base for J; bases not matched to a gene: 3. CDR1 is SGHRS and CDR2 is YFSETQ in the germline V gene. This CDR3 has 14 residues. The full variable domain, in which reference TRBV5-1 and TRBJ1-1 provide the parts outside the CDR3, is KAGVTQTPRYLIKTRGQQVTLSCSPISGHRSVSWYQQTPGQGLQFLFEYFSETQRNKGNFPGRFSGRQFSNSRSEMNVSTLELGDSALYLCASSTGQGNTEAFFGQGTRLTVV.

On this clone itself: The read halts 3 residues ahead of the CDR3 end, with the missing end drawn from the germline J gene. The chain has TRBV20-1 and TRBJ2-7; 11 bases line up with TRBD2. Germline V gene data show CDR1 as DFQATT and CDR2 as SNEGSKA (reference sequence). The V gene end was trimmed by 0 bases and the J gene end by 2 bases; junction bases not matched to a gene: 6. CDR3 length: 16 amino acids. CDR3 bases read: TGCAGTGCTAGAGATGGGACTAGCGGCCGTCCCTACGAG. Translation gives CSARDGTSGRPYE. The entire CDR3 protein reads CSARDGTSGRPYEQYF.

A word on this clone: The CDR3 end is not reached by the read, which stops 3 residues before it; the germline J gene fills it in. V and J are TRBV12-3 or TRBV12-4 and TRBJ2-1; 9 nucleotides match TRBD1. The CDR3 contains 15 residues. After removal of 3 bases from V and 4 bases from J, the junction contained 4 bases not matched to a gene. This CDR3 reads CASSFWGQGYNEQFF. The DNA read from the CDR3 is TGTGCCAGCAGTTTTTGGGGACAGGGTTACAATGAG.

For this clone: With the read ending 3 residues before the CDR3 end, the germline J gene is used to fill in that end. The chain recombines TRBV5-1 with TRBJ2-5; D is undetermined. The V end lost 1 base, the J end lost 0 bases, and 13 bases lay between the germline ends. The CDR3 has 16 amino acids. CDR1 and CDR2 (germline): SGHRS, YFSETQ. The CDR3 loop is CASSLFSDINQETQYF. The CDR3 bases that were read are TGCGCCAGCAGCTTGTTTTCAGATATCAACCAAGAGACC.

Comments on this clone: Read coverage stops 3 residues before the CDR3 terminus; the germline J gene supplies the remainder. The rearrangement uses TRBV20-1 and TRBJ2-3; the D gene is possibly TRBD2 (6 bases). This CDR3 region has 15 residues. Deletions cut 0 bases from V and 0 bases from J, with 10 bases between. Germline CDR1 and CDR2: DFQATT and SNEGSKA (reference sequence). CDR3 residues: CSARDRRGSTDTQYF. The sequenced CDR3 bases are TGCAGTGCTAGAGATCGGCGGGGAAGCACAGATACG.

To note about this clone: The read ends 3 residues shy of where the CDR3 ends; the end is completed using the germline J gene. J is TRBJ1-2 and V is TRBV5-1; 12 bases fit TRBD1. This CDR3 has 14 amino acids. Germline V lookup: CDR1 SGHRS, CDR2 YFSETQ. The sequenced CDR3 bases are TGCGCCAGCAGCCCCCGGGACAGGGGGCTCCTC. This gives the protein CASSPRDRGLL. The whole CDR3 protein reads CASSPRDRGLLYTF.

Incomplete CDR3 DNA: TGTGCCAGCTCACCCACGGGGGGCACTGACACAGATACG. Protein sequence: CASSPTGGTDTDT. The whole CDR3 is CASSPTGGTDTDTAFF. This rearrangement joins TRBV18 to TRBJ1-1, with a possible D match to TRBD1 (6 bases). The CDR3 extends 3 residues past the end of the read, so its final part is completed from the germline J gene. The CDR3 has 16 amino acids. Germline lookup yields CDR1 KGHSH and CDR2 LQKENI.

About this clone: The sequence runs out 3 residues before the end of the CDR3; the remainder is reconstructed from the germline J gene. J is TRBJ2-7 and V is TRBV18; 9 nucleotides align to TRBD1. The CDR3 length is 16 residues. CDR1 and CDR2 (germline): KGHSH, LQKENI. The trim removed 6 bases at V and 5 bases at J, leaving 14 bases unmatched. The part of the CDR3 DNA that was read is TGTGCCAGCTCTGGATTTGTTGGACAGGGGTACAACGAG. Encoded protein: CASSGFVGQGYNE. The CDR3 reads in full as CASSGFVGQGYNEQYF.

This clone counts as medium-sized by frequency. The missing CDR3 end, 3 residues past where the read stops, is filled in from the germline J gene. V gene TRBV6-2 or TRBV6-3 combines with J gene TRBJ2-7; weak D call: TRBD1 (6 bases). V was shortened by 2 bases and J by 0 bases, with 11 bases between the two germline ends. Germline V lookup: CDR1 MNHEY, CDR2 SVGEGT. The CDR3 has 15 amino acids. CDR3 DNA, as far as it was read: TGTGCCAGCAGTTACCTACAGGACAGCTCCTACGAG. Its protein product is CASSYLQDSSYE. From start to end, the CDR3 is CASSYLQDSSYEQYF.

Comments on this clone: From the germline J gene comes the end of the CDR3, since the read stops 3 residues before it. V and J are TRBV6-2 or TRBV6-3 and TRBJ1-6; a weak D match, TRBD1 (6 bases). The germline gives CDR1 MNHEY, CDR2 SVGEGT. CDR3 size: 13 residues. This CDR3 is CASSLAGAFTLHF. The DNA read from the CDR3 is TGTGCCAGCTCCCTTGCGGGGGCTTTCACC.

This clone is labeled medium-sized based on frequency. CDR3 DNA, as far as it was read: TGTGCCAGCTCACCAATGACAGGGGGGTCCTACGAG. The encoded protein is CASSPMTGGSYE. Given in full, the CDR3 is CASSPMTGGSYEQYF. The chain recombines TRBV18 with TRBJ2-7, with 9 bases fitting TRBD1. The read is 3 residues too short to cover the CDR3 end, so that end is filled in from the germline J gene. Per the germline V gene, CDR1 is KGHSH and CDR2 is LQKENI. This CDR3 has 15 amino acids. V lost 2 bases and J lost 1; bases outside the gene matches: 3.

The CDR3 loop is CSASWTANYGYTF. The covered CDR3 bases are TGCAGTGCTAGTTGGACAGCTAACTATGGC. The chain employs TRBV20-1 and TRBJ1-2; D is possibly TRBD1 (6 bases). The CDR3 end is not reached by the read, which stops 3 residues before it; the germline J gene fills it in. Germline CDR1 reads DFQATT; CDR2 reads SNEGSKA (reference sequence). Trimming cost V 3 bases and J 0 bases, with 8 bases left between them. The CDR3 totals 13 residues.

A remark on this clone: The CDR3 end lies 3 residues beyond the end of the read and is filled in from the germline J gene. This chain links TRBV7-2 with TRBJ2-7, with 8 bases matching TRBD1. The CDR3 length is 15 residues. V dropped 1 base and J dropped 1; count of bases not matched to a gene: 3. CDR1 SGHTA and CDR2 FQGNSA come from the germline V gene. CDR3 region: CASSLGGQVSYEQYF. The sequenced part of the CDR3 DNA is TGTGCCAGCAGCTTAGGGGGACAGGTGTCCTACGAG.